These 20 T cell receptor beta chains were sequenced from one sample in a study of human T cells and chemical hapten exposure. Time point described: patch test 2, 6 weeks after DPC sensitization. Documented treatment: therapeutic diphenylcyclopropenone sensitization with weekly scalp DPC. TCRdb re-analysed the RACE reads in MiXCR, keeping a single row per CDR3 protein. The table lists some 99,000 distinct CDR3 sequences, about a tenth of them singletons. The sequenced sample was whole blood, obtained in connection with sensitization to the hapten diphenylcyclopropenone (DPC). These receptors were taken from a woman aged 40 to 50 with alopecia areata. Some clones in this sample may be carry-over from other donors' samples.

The chain has TRBV4-1 and TRBJ1-1; TRBD1 matches 10 bases. This CDR3 is built from 15 residues. Germline CDR1 and CDR2: MGHRA and YSYEKL. V was pared by 1 base and J by 7 bases, with 6 bases of the junction left unmatched. The CDR3 DNA reads as TGCGCCAGCAGCCAAGCGGGACAGGGGAGTTTTGAAGCTTTCTTT. As protein: CASSQAGQGSFEAFF.

This clonotype has at least ten counts. The CDR3 bases are TGCGCCAGCAGCTTCCGGACAGGGACGATAGGCACAGATACGCAGTATTTT. Translated, it gives CASSFRTGTIGTDTQYF. This chain links TRBV5-1 with TRBJ2-3; 8 positions match TRBD1. The germline gives CDR1 SGHRS, CDR2 YFSETQ. With V trimmed by 2 bases and J by 1 base, 9 bases remained unmatched. This CDR3 region has 17 residues. The full variable domain, its missing parts supplied by reference TRBV5-1 and TRBJ2-3, is KAGVTQTPRYLIKTRGQQVTLSCSPISGHRSVSWYQQTPGQGLQFLFEYFSETQRNKGNFPGRFSGRQFSNSRSEMNVSTLELGDSALYLCASSFRTGTIGTDTQYFGPGTRLTVL.

This clonotype was picked up a small number of times. The chain combines TRBV27 with TRBJ2-1; TRBD2 is a possible D gene (6 bases). The CDR3 covers 12 residues. Trimming left V 8 bases short and J 8 bases short, with 13 bases between. Germline CDR1 is MNHEY and CDR2 is SMNVEV (reference sequence). DNA for the CDR3: TGTGCCAGCTCTCCCCCGGGGGATGAGCAGTTCTTC. It specifies CASSPPGDEQFF.

This clonotype was seen more than once but under ten times. V usage is TRBV7-3 and J usage is TRBJ2-1, with D perhaps TRBD2 (6 bases). The CDR3 runs to 14 residues. Per the germline V gene, CDR1 is SGHTA and CDR2 is FQGTGA. Trimming left V 5 bases short and J 9 bases short, with 17 bases between. CDR3 region: CASSLLGTHGEQFF. CDR3 bases: TGTGCCAGCAGCCTCCTCGGGACTCACGGTGAGCAGTTCTTC.

V is TRBV15 and J is TRBJ1-4; a possible D gene is TRBD1 (6 bases). Germline lookup yields CDR1 LNHNV and CDR2 YYDKDF (reference sequence). The CDR3 is 16 amino acids. V was pared by 1 base and J by 4 bases, with 13 bases between. As DNA, the CDR3 is TGTGCCACCAGCAGAGTCGAGACAGGCTTTAATGAAAAACTGTTTTTT. It encodes CATSRVETGFNEKLFF.

This clonotype was seen only a few times. The V call is TRBV4-3, the J call TRBJ1-3, with 8 bases that match TRBD1. Germline V lookup: CDR1 LGHNA, CDR2 YSLEER. The CDR3 sequence is 16 residues long. The V segment lost 1 base and the J segment 0 bases; nucleotides outside the gene matches: 2. DNA of the CDR3: TGCGCCAGCAGCCAAGGGGACAGGACCTCTGGAAACACCATATATTTT. The encoded protein is CASSQGDRTSGNTIYF.

This clonotype occurred once. The chain links TRBV20-1 to TRBJ2-7; 8 bases agree with TRBD2. CDR3 length equals 14 residues. Germline lookup yields CDR1 DFQATT and CDR2 SNEGSKA (reference sequence). Trimming removed 6 bases from V and 4 bases from J; junction bases left unmatched: 11. The CDR3 reads CSARLAGKLYEQYF. The DNA of the CDR3 is TGCAGTGCCCGCCTAGCGGGCAAACTTTACGAGCAGTACTTC.

The chain uses TRBV29-1 and TRBJ1-6; no clear D. CDR1 and CDR2 from the germline V gene are SQVTM and ANQGSEA. The ends were cut back, 4 bases at V and 2 bases at J, with 6 bases in the middle. The CDR3 is 13 amino acids. CDR3 nucleotide sequence: TGCAGCGTTGCAAGTACCTATAATTCACCCCTCCACTTT. As protein: CSVASTYNSPLHF. Based on the CDR3 plus reference TRBV29-1 and TRBJ1-6, the full variable domain is SAVISQKPSRDICQRGTSLTIQCQVDSQVTMMFWYRQQPGQSLTLIATANQGSEATYESGFVIDKFPISRPNLTFSTLTVSNMSPEDSSIYLCSVASTYNSPLHFGNGTRLTVT.

In its sample, this clonotype was seen many times. V usage is TRBV4-2 and J usage is TRBJ2-3, with TRBD2 matching 7 bases. J lost 6 bases, V lost 6 bases, and 9 bases had no gene match. The CDR3 runs to 14 residues. Per germline, CDR1 LGHNA and CDR2 YNFKEQ. The CDR3 sequence is CASSRQREGDTQYF. The CDR3 region has the DNA TGTGCCAGCAGTCGCCAGCGGGAAGGGGATACGCAGTATTTT.

This clonotype was picked up many times. The rearrangement uses TRBV13 and TRBJ1-1; TRBD1 matches 9 bases. The length of the CDR3 is 15 residues. Germline V lookup: CDR1 PRHDT, CDR2 FYEKMQ (reference sequence). The trim removed 0 bases at V and 6 bases at J, leaving 5 bases unmatched. The CDR3 nucleotides read TGTGCCAGCAGCTTAGGACAGGGGGCTAACGCTGAAGCTTTCTTT. Translating gives CASSLGQGANAEAFF.

This clonotype was seen a handful of times. The J gene is TRBJ1-2, the V gene TRBV7-9; perhaps TRBD1 as D (6 bases). The CDR3 covers 13 residues. Trimming stripped 5 bases from V and 2 bases from J, with 9 bases between. CDR1 is SEHNR, CDR2 FQNEAQ, per germline (reference sequence). The CDR3 loop reads CASSQGQNYGYTF. CDR3 in DNA: TGTGCCAGCAGCCAAGGACAGAACTATGGCTACACCTTC.

This clonotype was seen repeatedly, ten times or more. The V and J genes are TRBV5-1 and TRBJ2-2; D call uncertain. The CDR3 is made up of 12 amino acids. V lost 0 bases and J 7 bases, leaving 4 bases between the germline ends. The germline CDR1 and CDR2 sequences are SGHRS and YFSETQ. This CDR3 is CASSLVDGELFF. The CDR3 nucleotides are TGCGCCAGCAGCTTGGTGGACGGGGAGCTGTTTTTT.

V and J are TRBV19 and TRBJ2-3; D ambiguous. CDR1 is LNHDA and CDR2 is SQIVND in the germline V gene (reference sequence). V dropped 5 bases and J dropped 0 bases, with 12 bases sitting between them. This CDR3 contains 15 residues. The CDR3, as DNA: TGTGCCAGTAGTGCAGGCTACTCTAGCACAGATACGCAGTATTTT. Its translation is CASSAGYSSTDTQYF.

The chain joins TRBV6-2 or TRBV6-3 to TRBJ2-7; TRBD2 agrees at 7 bases. Per germline, CDR1 MNHEY and CDR2 SVGEGT. V lost 3 bases and J lost 4; bases outside the gene matches: 6. The CDR3 spans 14 residues. This CDR3 is CASSYFGSGYEQYF. For the CDR3, the DNA is TGTGCCAGCAGTTATTTCGGTAGCGGGTACGAGCAGTACTTC.

The table lists this clonotype with a few counts. This chain links TRBV12-3 or TRBV12-4 with TRBJ1-5, with D perhaps matching TRBD1 (6 bases). This CDR3 contains 16 residues. V was trimmed by 1 base and J by 4 bases, leaving 14 bases between them. The CDR3 DNA is TGTGCCAGCAGTTTAGGGGACATCGTCTGGAATCAGCCCCAGCATTTT. Its protein product is CASSLGDIVWNQPQHF.

The chain employs TRBV5-4 and TRBJ2-2, with TRBD2 identical over 9 bases. V dropped 4 bases and J dropped 5; count of bases not matched to a gene: 15. The CDR3 extends over 18 amino acids. In germline, CDR1 is SGHNT, CDR2 YYREEE (reference sequence). The CDR3 sequence: CASSGTLLSGGSTGELFF. CDR3 DNA: TGTGCCAGCAGCGGAACCCTTCTTAGCGGGGGCTCTACCGGGGAGCTGTTTTTT.

This chain uses TRBV25-1 with TRBJ2-5, with TRBD1 identical over 7 bases. The CDR3 has 14 residues. The trim removed 4 bases at V and 9 bases at J, leaving 11 bases unmatched. Germline V gene lookup returns CDR1 MGHDK and CDR2 SYGVNS. CDR3 DNA sequence: TGTGCCAGCAGTGCCACAGGGGAGAATGGGGCCCAGTACTTC. This sequence encodes CASSATGENGAQYF.

The chain is built from TRBV20-1 and TRBJ2-7; unclear D gene. V was clipped by 3 bases and J by 3 bases, with 18 bases between them. This CDR3 contains 15 residues. The V gene's germline CDR1 is DFQATT and CDR2 SNEGSKA (reference sequence). The CDR3 nucleotides are TGCAGTGCTAGCGGTTTCAACTTGGGAAACTACGAGCAGTACTTC. This sequence encodes CSASGFNLGNYEQYF.

This clonotype was counted ten times or more. The J gene is TRBJ1-3, the V gene TRBV11-2; 10 bases line up with TRBD1. CDR1 SGHAT and CDR2 FQNNGV come from the germline V gene. The length of the CDR3 is 15 residues. J lost 3 bases, V lost 3 bases, and 2 bases had no gene match. CDR3 sequence reads: CASSFDRGRGNTIYF. The CDR3 nucleotides read TGTGCCAGCAGCTTCGACAGGGGGCGTGGAAACACCATATATTTT.

This chain joins TRBV29-1 and TRBJ2-1; 13 bases are shared with TRBD2. The CDR3 is made up of 15 amino acids. V was clipped by 6 bases and J by 2 bases; unmatched bases: 4. The germline V gene has CDR1 SQVTM and CDR2 ANQGSEA. CDR3 region: CSVRTSGGPYNEQFF. CDR3 coding DNA: TGCAGCGTCAGGACTAGCGGGGGACCCTACAATGAGCAGTTCTTC.